These 18 T cell receptor beta chains originate from one sample sequenced in a study of CD8+CD57+ T cells in acquired aplastic anemia. Genomic DNA was employed as the template in profiling TCR beta VDJ and CDR3. In TCRdb, the reads were re-called with MiXCR into one record per CDR3 protein. Altogether about 180,000 distinct CDR3 sequences are present, approximately 49% being singletons, with the ten largest covering about 2.9%. Sequenced: sorted CD4+, CD8+, or CD8+CD57+ T cells (not recorded which) from PBMCs. The source is a human donor in good health.

V gene TRBV24-1 combines with J gene TRBJ2-5, with 10 bases fitting TRBD2. V lost 5 bases, J lost 2 bases, and 4 bases stayed unmatched. CDR1 and CDR2 (germline): KGHDR, SFDVKD. This CDR3 is built from 15 residues. The CDR3 bases are TGTGCCACCAGTGTAGCGGGGGGACCTCAAGAGACCCAGTACTTC. This encodes CATSVAGGPQETQYF.

This clonotype was seen a handful of times. The rearrangement joins TRBV6-2 or TRBV6-3 to TRBJ2-1; TRBD2 is a possible D gene (6 bases). Deletions cut 6 bases from V and 4 bases from J, with 13 bases between. CDR3 length: 14 residues. Germline V gives CDR1 MNHEY, CDR2 SVGEGT. The CDR3: CASRASGTYNEQFF. CDR3 nucleotide sequence: TGTGCCAGCAGGGCTTCGGGGACTTACAATGAGCAGTTCTTC.

Many counts were recorded for this clonotype. CDR3 sequence: CASSLREGQLSSYEQYF. CDR3 bases: TGTGCCAGCAGCTTAAGAGAGGGGCAGCTGAGCTCCTACGAGCAGTACTTC. V and J are TRBV11-2 and TRBJ2-7; D is tentatively TRBD1 or TRBD2 (5 bases each). This CDR3 spans 17 amino acids. The V end lost 2 bases, the J end lost 0 bases, and 17 bases lay between the germline ends. CDR1 is SGHAT and CDR2 is FQNNGV in the germline V gene.

This clonotype was seen at least ten times. V is TRBV10-2 and J is TRBJ2-1, with a tentative D call TRBD2 (6 bases). The CDR3 runs to 15 residues. Germline CDR1 is WSHSY and CDR2 is SAAADI. V dropped 4 bases and J dropped 6 bases, with 16 bases sitting between them. DNA of the CDR3: TGCGCCAGCAGTGTCAAGCGGGCGGGCCCCAATGAGCAGTTCTTC. Encoded protein: CASSVKRAGPNEQFF.

Comment on this clonotype: One end of the junction is discordant with germline, which a read error may explain. The chain uses TRBV15 and TRBJ1-2; D gene uncertain. The CDR3 runs to 12 residues. Germline V gene sequence: CDR1 LNHNV, CDR2 YYDKDF (reference sequence). CDR3 sequence reads: CATSRVVGDHTF. The CDR3 DNA reads TGTGCCACCAGCAGAGTAGTCGGCGACCACACCTTT.

This clonotype was counted a single time. V gene TRBV20-1 combines with J gene TRBJ2-5; 11 bases align to TRBD2. V shed 5 bases, J shed 2 bases, and the junction held 10 bases outside the gene matches. There are 16 residues in the CDR3. Looked up from germline, CDR1 is DFQATT and CDR2 is SNEGSKA (reference sequence). CDR3 residues: CSAVLASGRWQETQYF. DNA for the CDR3: TGCAGTGCTGTACTGGCTAGCGGGAGGTGGCAAGAGACCCAGTACTTC.

This clonotype was picked up many times. The chain is built from TRBV5-1 and TRBJ2-1, with 7 bases lining up with TRBD2. This CDR3 has 16 residues. CDR1 SGHRS and CDR2 YFSETQ come from the germline V gene. Trimming at V came to 4 bases and at J to 1 base, leaving 8 bases not matched to a gene. The CDR3 sequence is CASSGISGLSYNEQFF. The CDR3 DNA is TGCGCCAGCAGCGGAATTAGCGGGCTATCCTACAATGAGCAGTTCTTC.

The sample holds a few counts of this clonotype. This chain links TRBV5-4 with TRBJ1-2, with 7 bases lining up with TRBD1. This CDR3 is 13 amino acids long. V trimming: 5 bases; J trimming: 9 bases; junction bases outside the gene matches: 10. From germline, CDR1 is SGHNT and CDR2 YYREEE (reference sequence). As DNA, the CDR3 is TGTGCCAGCAGGGACTGGGACAGCGAGAGCTACACCTTC. This encodes CASRDWDSESYTF.

This chain connects TRBV5-1 to TRBJ2-7; D is undetermined. V lost 4 bases and J 2 bases, leaving 22 bases between the germline ends. The CDR3 totals 17 residues. The germline V gene has CDR1 SGHRS and CDR2 YFSETQ. Written as DNA, the CDR3 is TGCGCCAGCAGCCCCTCCACACGGAACGCCGCGACCTACGAGCAGTACTTC. Its translation is CASSPSTRNAATYEQYF.

Comment on this clonotype: This CDR3 is missing its conserved last phenylalanine or tryptophan, likely due to a read error. The rearrangement joins TRBV24-1 to TRBJ1-1; D not resolved. This CDR3 comprises 14 residues. CDR1 KGHDR and CDR2 SFDVKD come from the germline V gene. The DNA for the CDR3 is TGTGCCTCCAGACCGAAGGGTACTTACACTGAAGCTTTCTTG. This gives the protein CASRPKGTYTEAFL.

The rearrangement uses TRBV20-1 and TRBJ2-1; maybe TRBD2 (5 bases). V lost 6 bases, J lost 7 bases, and 19 bases lay in between. This CDR3 comprises 14 residues. Per germline, CDR1 DFQATT and CDR2 SNEGSKA (reference sequence). CDR3 DNA sequence: TGCAGTGCCCCTTCCCGGCTAGCTCCAAATGAGCAGTTCTTC. It encodes CSAPSRLAPNEQFF.

As regards this clonotype: Since a much larger clone is just one base distant, this may be a read error. The conserved phenylalanine or tryptophan is not found at the CDR3 terminus, so this likely reflects a read error. The V and J genes are TRBV6-4 and TRBJ1-2; a weak D match, TRBD1 (6 bases). The CDR3 spans 13 residues. The V and J ends lost 6 bases and 5 bases respectively, with 13 bases between them. Germline CDR1 is MRHNA and CDR2 is SNTAGT. The CDR3 DNA reads as TGTGCCAGCAGCGGGGGGGCCCGATATGGCTACACCTCC. This translates into CASSGGARYGYTS.

The CDR3 loop reads CASSLAIVGTEAFF. CDR3 coding DNA: TGTGCCAGCAGTTTAGCGATAGTGGGAACTGAAGCTTTCTTT. The rearrangement joins TRBV12-3 or TRBV12-4 to TRBJ1-1, with no clear D. The CDR3 has 14 amino acids. The V and J ends lost 0 bases and 5 bases respectively, with 10 bases between them.

A note on this clonotype: This may stem from a read error, because a much larger clone lies one nucleotide away. The V call is TRBV7-2, the J call TRBJ2-3, with D uncertain. This CDR3 is built from 13 residues. Germline CDR1 SGHTA, CDR2 FQGNSA. CDR3 in DNA: TGTGCCAGCAGCTTACTCATTACAGATACGCGGTATTTT. This encodes CASSLLITDTRYF.

This clonotype was recorded a few times. The J gene is TRBJ2-3, the V gene TRBV3-1, with D possibly TRBD2 on 5 matching bases. Trimming pared 4 bases from V and 8 bases from J, leaving 19 bases between. This CDR3 is built from 15 residues. Germline CDR1 LGHDT, CDR2 YNNKEL (reference sequence). The CDR3 reads CASSRGSRKPGTQYF. The CDR3 bases are TGTGCCAGCAGCCGCGGGTCCCGGAAGCCAGGTACGCAGTATTTT.

This clonotype has a count of ten or more. V gene TRBV11-2 combines with J gene TRBJ2-1, with TRBD2 matching over 10 bases. Germline V gene sequence: CDR1 SGHAT, CDR2 FQNNGV. V was pared by 3 bases and J by 7 bases, with 3 bases of the junction left unmatched. The length of the CDR3 is 14 residues. The CDR3 region is CASSFSSGSNEQFF. Here the CDR3 DNA reads TGTGCCAGCAGCTTTTCTAGCGGGAGTAATGAGCAGTTCTTC.

This rearrangement joins TRBV24-1 to TRBJ2-3, with D perhaps given as TRBD1 or TRBD2 (5 bases each). Germline V gives CDR1 KGHDR, CDR2 SFDVKD. V lost 4 bases and J lost 4, with 14 bases in between. The CDR3 totals 15 residues. The CDR3 coding sequence is TGTGCCACCAGTGACCCAAGAGGGGCCGCAGATACGCAGTATTTT. This gives the protein CATSDPRGAADTQYF.

Remarks on this clonotype: This may come from a read error, since a much larger clone is one base off. The chain links TRBV4-1 to TRBJ2-7, with 10 positions matching TRBD1. The CDR3 is 14 amino acids. Germline CDR1 and CDR2: MGHRA and YSYEKL. CDR3 bases: TGCGCCAGCAGCCAACCGACAGGGGGCGACGAGCGGTACTTC. Protein product: CASSQPTGGDERYF.